The 2 T cell receptor beta chains in this list originate from one sample, sequenced in a study of cytomegalovirus exposure and HLA in healthy donors. Clones were read by immunoSEQ multiplex PCR, and TCRdb kept only the in-frame ones, dropping some. The table has about 240,000 clones, around 88% seen once. The sequencing sample was made of PBMCs. All receptors derive from a woman aged 30 to 39 in good health and CMV-seropositive.

The rearrangement joins TRBV4-2 to TRBJ1-2; maybe TRBD1 (6 bases). Germline V gene sequence: CDR1 LGHNA, CDR2 YNFKEQ. The length of the CDR3 is 14 residues. V lost 4 bases and J 4 bases, leaving 13 bases between the germline ends. The DNA for the CDR3 is TGTGCCAGCAGCCCTCCGGGACACATCTATGGCTACACCTTC. Protein sequence: CASSPPGHIYGYTF.

The V and J genes are TRBV5-6 and TRBJ1-2, with 7 bases fitting TRBD1. The trim removed 1 base at V and 3 bases at J, leaving 6 bases unmatched. Germline lookup yields CDR1 SGHDT and CDR2 YYEEEE. The CDR3 has 15 residues. Here the CDR3 DNA reads TGTGCCAGCAGCTTGTGGCAGGGGGGCGACTATGGCTACACCTTC. This sequence encodes CASSLWQGGDYGYTF.